This is a list of T cell receptor beta chains from one sample in a study of cytomegalovirus exposure and HLA in healthy donors. Libraries were prepared by immunoSEQ multiplex PCR; TCRdb keeps only in-frame clonotypes and omits some of them. Counted here are 100,000 to 150,000 clones, approximately 77% occurring once; the ten biggest clones make up over 0.8%. Sequenced input: PBMCs. The receptors originated from a woman aged 55-75 years in good health and CMV-seronegative. Both conserved end residues are part of each CDR3. Each record gives: CDR3 protein, CDR3 DNA, V gene, D gene, J gene, clone size. The D gene is left open where the match is weak. Not every row has a clone size; where given, it reads once, few, many or a size class.

CDR3: CASSLRSGGETQYF
DNA: TGCGCCAGCAGCTTAAGAAGCGGGGGGGAGACCCAGTACTTC
V: TRBV5-1
D: TRBD2
J: TRBJ2-5
size: -

CDR3: CASSDRRVGYTF
DNA: TGTGCCAGCAGTGACAGGAGGGTTGGCTACACCTTC
V: TRBV6-4
D: -
J: TRBJ1-2
size: -

CDR3: CASSQASGWGYTF
DNA: TGCGCCAGCAGCCAAGCTTCCGGGTGGGGCTACACCTTC
V: TRBV4-1
D: -
J: TRBJ1-2
size: once

CDR3: CASSFPGAAAWFF
DNA: TGTGCCAGCAGCTTCCCCGGAGCGGCTGCGTGGTTCTTC
V: TRBV5-6
D: -
J: TRBJ2-1
size: -

CDR3: CAISAGDGETQYF
DNA: TGTGCCATCAGTGCGGGGGATGGAGAGACCCAGTACTTC
V: TRBV10-3
D: -
J: TRBJ2-5
size: once

CDR3: CSTGSGANVLTF
DNA: TGTTCAACGGGGTCTGGGGCCAACGTCCTGACTTTC
V: TRBV28
D: -
J: TRBJ2-6
size: few

CDR3: CASSLRQGPLSGNTIYF
DNA: TGTGCCAGCAGCTTACGACAGGGTCCCCTCTCTGGAAACACCATATATTTT
V: TRBV5-4
D: TRBD1
J: TRBJ1-3
size: -

CDR3: CASSSIGDFAPYGYTF
DNA: TGTGCCAGCAGTTCGATTGGGGACTTTGCACCTTATGGCTACACCTTC
V: TRBV28
D: -
J: TRBJ1-2
size: -

CDR3: CAWRRPAGGRTNEKLFF
DNA: TGTGCCTGGAGAAGACCCGCGGGGGGCCGTACTAATGAAAAACTGTTTTTT
V: TRBV30
D: -
J: TRBJ1-4
size: -

CDR3: CASSFGGSGANVLTF
DNA: TGTGCCAGCAGTTTTGGGGGGTCTGGGGCCAACGTCCTGACTTTC
V: TRBV28
D: -
J: TRBJ2-6
size: -

CDR3: CASSPDRKYEQYF
DNA: TGTGCCAGCAGCCCGGACAGAAAATACGAGCAGTACTTC
V: TRBV14
D: -
J: TRBJ2-7
size: -

CDR3: CASSISDYGYTF
DNA: TGTGCCAGTAGTATTTCGGACTATGGCTACACCTTC
V: TRBV19
D: -
J: TRBJ1-2
size: -

CDR3: CSVVQGTSGTGELFF
DNA: TGCAGCGTTGTCCAGGGGACTAGCGGCACCGGGGAGCTGTTTTTT
V: TRBV29-1
D: TRBD2
J: TRBJ2-2
size: once

CDR3: CASSFLAGSAGNTIYF
DNA: TGTGCCAGCAGTTTCCTGGCAGGATCAGCCGGAAACACCATATATTTT
V: TRBV28
D: -
J: TRBJ1-3
size: -

CDR3: CASRRQAGANVLTF
DNA: TGTGCCAGCAGGCGACAGGCTGGGGCCAACGTCCTGACTTTC
V: TRBV7-3
D: -
J: TRBJ2-6
size: -

CDR3: CASSLAPSNTEAFF
DNA: TGTGCCAGCAGCTTAGCCCCATCGAACACTGAAGCTTTCTTT
V: TRBV7-9
D: -
J: TRBJ1-1
size: -

CDR3: CSVETGVNTEAFF
DNA: TGCAGCGTTGAAACAGGGGTGAACACTGAAGCTTTCTTT
V: TRBV29-1
D: TRBD1
J: TRBJ1-1
size: -

CDR3: CASSQGVLGLAGTYEQYF
DNA: TGCGCCAGCAGCCAAGGGGTCTTAGGACTAGCGGGTACCTACGAGCAGTACTTC
V: TRBV4-1
D: TRBD2
J: TRBJ2-7
size: few

CDR3: CASMRGANTGELFF
DNA: TGTGCCAGCATGCGCGGAGCGAACACCGGGGAGCTGTTTTTT
V: TRBV9
D: -
J: TRBJ2-2
size: few

CDR3: CATSRGTSGGDNEQFF
DNA: TGTGCCACCAGCAGGGGGACTAGCGGGGGGGACAATGAGCAGTTCTTC
V: TRBV15
D: TRBD2
J: TRBJ2-1
size: -

CDR3: CASSLSGGGLSNQPQHF
DNA: TGTGCCAGCAGCTTGTCAGGGGGCGGTCTCTCCAATCAGCCCCAGCATTTT
V: TRBV7-9
D: TRBD1
J: TRBJ1-5
size: -

CDR3: CAWRAGLAYGYTF
DNA: TGTGCCTGGAGGGCGGGGCTTGCCTATGGCTACACCTTC
V: TRBV30
D: -
J: TRBJ1-2
size: once

CDR3: CASSVRSGGTYNEQFF
DNA: TGTGCCAGCAGCGTAAGGAGCGGGGGAACCTACAATGAGCAGTTCTTC
V: TRBV9
D: TRBD2
J: TRBJ2-1
size: -

CDR3: CANQSSFSGYTF
DNA: TGTGCCAACCAGTCCAGTTTTAGCGGCTACACCTTC
V: TRBV6-4
D: -
J: TRBJ1-2
size: -

CDR3: CASSLAPGGSFAKNIQYF
DNA: TGCGCCAGCAGCTTGGCTCCGGGGGGGTCTTTCGCCAAAAACATTCAGTACTTC
V: TRBV5-1
D: TRBD2
J: TRBJ2-4
size: few

CDR3: CASSPGSPLSGNTIYF
DNA: TGTGCCAGCTCACCAGGCAGTCCCCTCTCTGGAAACACCATATATTTT
V: TRBV18
D: -
J: TRBJ1-3
size: -

CDR3: CASSLIQNTGELFF
DNA: TGTGCCAGCAGCTTAATTCAGAACACCGGGGAGCTGTTTTTT
V: TRBV7-6
D: -
J: TRBJ2-2
size: -

CDR3: CARAETGFGEQYF
DNA: TGCGCCAGGGCCGAGACAGGGTTCGGCGAGCAGTACTTC
V: TRBV10-2
D: TRBD1
J: TRBJ2-7
size: once

CDR3: CASNDRSTGELFF
DNA: TGCGCCAGCAACGACAGATCCACCGGGGAGCTGTTTTTT
V: TRBV5-1
D: -
J: TRBJ2-2
size: -

CDR3: CASSLRSQGYYGYTF
DNA: TGCGCCAGCAGCTTGCGGTCTCAGGGGTACTATGGCTACACCTTC
V: TRBV5-1
D: -
J: TRBJ1-2
size: -

CDR3: CASSRWTSTNQETQYF
DNA: TGTGCCAGCTCACGCTGGACTAGTACAAACCAAGAGACCCAGTACTTC
V: TRBV18
D: TRBD2
J: TRBJ2-5
size: -

CDR3: CASSLSLDRGLSYNEQFF
DNA: TGTGCCAGCAGTTTATCGTTGGACAGGGGGCTCAGCTACAATGAGCAGTTCTTC
V: TRBV27
D: TRBD1
J: TRBJ2-1
size: -

CDR3: CASTGGPGSVDQYF
DNA: TGTGCCAGCACGGGGGGGCCCGGATCGGTGGACCAGTACTTC
V: TRBV2
D: TRBD2
J: TRBJ2-5
size: -

CDR3: CASSPGQGYNEQFF
DNA: TGCGCCAGCAGCCCCGGGCAGGGCTACAATGAGCAGTTCTTC
V: TRBV5-1
D: -
J: TRBJ2-1
size: few

CDR3: CASTPGLGTDTQYF
DNA: TGTGCCAGCACCCCGGGACTCGGCACAGATACGCAGTATTTT
V: TRBV6-5
D: -
J: TRBJ2-3
size: -

CDR3: CASSLQQGAYNEQFF
DNA: TGTGCCAGCTCACTTCAACAGGGGGCCTACAATGAGCAGTTCTTC
V: TRBV18
D: TRBD1
J: TRBJ2-1
size: -

CDR3: CASSSRDRPGHEQFF
DNA: TGTGCCAGCAGCTCCCGGGACAGGCCCGGCCATGAGCAGTTCTTC
V: TRBV7-6
D: TRBD1
J: TRBJ2-1
size: -

CDR3: CASSPRLALRTDTQYF
DNA: TGCGCCAGCAGCCCCAGACTAGCCCTAAGAACAGATACGCAGTATTTT
V: TRBV4-1
D: TRBD2
J: TRBJ2-3
size: -

CDR3: CASSDPSTSGATDTQYF
DNA: TGTGCCAGCAGCGATCCGTCGACTAGCGGAGCCACAGATACGCAGTATTTT
V: TRBV9
D: TRBD2
J: TRBJ2-3
size: -

CDR3: CASSKGQGGIGGNTIYF
DNA: TGTGCCAGCAGTAAAGGACAGGGCGGAATCGGAGGAAACACCATATATTTT
V: TRBV27
D: TRBD1
J: TRBJ1-3
size: few

CDR3: CASSNKAGSETQYF
DNA: TGTGCCAGCAGTAATAAGGCGGGTTCCGAGACCCAGTACTTC
V: TRBV9
D: -
J: TRBJ2-5
size: -

CDR3: CASSYGGAAKNIQYF
DNA: TGTGCCAGCAGTTACGGGGGGGCAGCCAAAAACATTCAGTACTTC
V: TRBV6-6
D: -
J: TRBJ2-4
size: -

CDR3: CASSPGLAGSSTDTQYF
DNA: TGTGCCAGCAGCCCGGGACTAGCGGGAAGCAGCACAGATACGCAGTATTTT
V: TRBV5-4
D: TRBD2
J: TRBJ2-3
size: -

CDR3: CASSPGGLSYEQYF
DNA: TGTGCCAGCAGCCCGGGGGGACTGTCCTACGAGCAGTACTTC
V: TRBV13
D: TRBD2
J: TRBJ2-7
size: few

CDR3: CASAKGDQHYEQYF
DNA: TGCGCCAGCGCCAAGGGGGACCAACACTATGAGCAGTACTTC
V: TRBV5-1
D: -
J: TRBJ2-7
size: -

CDR3: CASSFRRGRYQPQHF
DNA: TGTGCCAGCAGCTTTCGGCGGGGCAGGTATCAGCCCCAGCATTTT
V: TRBV7-8
D: -
J: TRBJ1-5
size: few

CDR3: CASTVGDRKNTEAFF
DNA: TGTGCCAGCACCGTAGGGGACAGGAAGAACACTGAAGCTTTCTTT
V: TRBV28
D: TRBD1
J: TRBJ1-1
size: few

CDR3: CASSHNPGTGGTETQYF
DNA: TGCGCCAGCAGCCATAATCCAGGGACAGGGGGAACTGAAACGCAGTATTTT
V: TRBV5-1
D: TRBD1
J: TRBJ2-3
size: -

CDR3: CAWQGVHTYTEAFF
DNA: TGTGCCTGGCAGGGGGTCCATACTTACACTGAAGCTTTCTTT
V: TRBV30
D: TRBD1
J: TRBJ1-1
size: -